One and the same sample provided the 8 T cell receptor beta chains below, sequenced in a study of neurological immune-mediated disorders. TCRdb analysed the 5' RACE reads with MiXCR anew, one entry per CDR3 protein. This sample yields fewer than 85,000 distinct CDR3 sequences, of which about 5% are seen a single time; less than 2.5% belongs to the top ten. The sample was PBMCs. The receptors were sampled from a woman aged 25-40 years with multiple sclerosis.

This clonotype turned up a few times. The gene calls are TRBV11-2 and TRBJ1-5; no clear D gene. This CDR3 comprises 15 residues. Germline lookup yields CDR1 SGHAT and CDR2 FQNNGV. V was clipped by 0 bases and J by 1 base, with 7 bases between them. CDR3 DNA sequence: TGTGCCAGCAGCTTAGAAGGACTGAGCAATCAGCCCCAGCATTTT. Encoded protein: CASSLEGLSNQPQHF. The whole variable domain, remainder taken from reference TRBV11-2 and TRBJ1-5, is EAGVAQSPRYKIIEKRQSVAFWCNPISGHATLYWYQQILGQGPKLLIQFQNNGVVDDSQLPKDRFSAERLKGVDSTLKIQPAKLEDSAVYLCASSLEGLSNQPQHFGDGTRLSIL.

This clonotype was observed many times. This chain connects TRBV7-9 to TRBJ2-1; D is perhaps TRBD1 or TRBD2 (5 bases each). V was shortened by 5 bases and J by 7 bases, with 12 bases between the two germline ends. The CDR3 loop spans 13 amino acids. The germline gives CDR1 SEHNR, CDR2 FQNEAQ (reference sequence). CDR3 DNA: TGTGCCAGCAGCCAACGGGGCGGGAATGAGCAGTTCTTC. This codes for CASSQRGGNEQFF.

This sequence joins TRBV7-7 and TRBJ2-2; tentatively, D is TRBD2 (5 bases). Trimming removed 1 base from V and 8 bases from J, with 8 bases in between. The CDR3 is 13 amino acids. Germline lookup yields CDR1 SSHAT and CDR2 FNYEAQ (reference sequence). In nucleotides, the CDR3 is TGTGCCAGCAGCTTAGATGAGGGTGGGGAGCTGTTTTTT. This sequence encodes CASSLDEGGELFF.

This clonotype was counted many times. The chain uses TRBV20-1 and TRBJ2-2; 9 positions agree with TRBD1. V dropped 6 bases and J dropped 5; count of bases not matched to a gene: 7. CDR1 DFQATT and CDR2 SNEGSKA come from the germline V gene (reference sequence). There are 14 residues in the CDR3. The CDR3 is CSAELGTGTGELFF. CDR3 nucleotides: TGCAGTGCCGAGCTAGGGACAGGGACCGGGGAGCTGTTTTTT.

The sample holds many counts of this clonotype. V and J are TRBV6-1 and TRBJ1-5; 8 nucleotides match TRBD1. J was trimmed by 6 bases and V by 3 bases; bases with no gene match: 10. This CDR3 has 16 residues. The V gene's germline CDR1 is MNHNS and CDR2 SASEGT. CDR3 protein: CASSEGAETGGQPQHF. CDR3 DNA sequence: TGTGCCAGCAGTGAGGGGGCCGAAACAGGGGGTCAGCCCCAGCATTTT.

This clonotype was seen at least ten times. This rearrangement joins TRBV7-2 to TRBJ1-6; D may be TRBD1 (5 bases). The CDR3 sequence is 13 residues long. Per the germline V gene, CDR1 is SGHTA and CDR2 is FQGNSA. Trimming pared 1 base from V and 7 bases from J, leaving 5 bases between. CDR3 residues: CASSLEGNSPLHF. The DNA for the CDR3 is TGTGCCAGCAGCTTAGAGGGGAATTCACCCCTCCACTTT.

This clonotype showed up many times. The chain recombines TRBV20-1 with TRBJ1-2; D unclear. Germline V gene data show CDR1 as DFQATT and CDR2 as SNEGSKA (reference sequence). The CDR3 loop spans 13 amino acids. V gave up 0 bases and J gave up 4 bases, with 9 bases separating them. The DNA of the CDR3 is TGCAGTGCTAGAGAAGACCAAGGCTATGGCTACACCTTC. Translated, it gives CSAREDQGYGYTF.

This clonotype was counted many times. Here the CDR3 DNA reads TGCGCCAGCAGCCAAGAATCGCCGGGACAGGGGGCCAACACCATATATTTT. Translated: CASSQESPGQGANTIYF. The chain is built from TRBV4-1 and TRBJ1-3; 12 nucleotides match TRBD1. The trim removed 0 bases at V and 7 bases at J, leaving 7 bases unmatched. This CDR3 comprises 17 residues. The V gene's germline CDR1 is MGHRA and CDR2 YSYEKL.